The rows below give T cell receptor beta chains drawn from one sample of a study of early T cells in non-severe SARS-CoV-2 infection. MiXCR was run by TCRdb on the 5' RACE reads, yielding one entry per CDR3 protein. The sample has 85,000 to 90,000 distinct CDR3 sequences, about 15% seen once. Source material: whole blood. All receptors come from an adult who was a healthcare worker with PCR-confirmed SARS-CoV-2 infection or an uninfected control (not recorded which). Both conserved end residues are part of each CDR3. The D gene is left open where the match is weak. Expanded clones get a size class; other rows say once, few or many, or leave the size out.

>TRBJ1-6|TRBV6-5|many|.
TGTGCCAGCAGTTCACGGACCGGCTCACCCCTCCACTTT
CASSSRTGSPLHF
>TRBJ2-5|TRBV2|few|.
TGTGCCTGTACCCAGGGGAGGGGAATCTCTGAGACCCAGTACTTC
CACTQGRGISETQYF
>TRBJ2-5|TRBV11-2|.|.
TGTGCCAGCAGCTTAGAACCAGGGCCGGGGACCCAGTACTTC
CASSLEPGPGTQYF
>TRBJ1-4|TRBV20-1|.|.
TGCAGTGCTAGACCAGACGGGTTTAATGAAAAACTGTTTTTT
CSARPDGFNEKLFF
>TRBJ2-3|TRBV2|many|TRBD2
TGTGCCGGAAGTAGCGGGGAGACAGATACGCAGTATTTT
CAGSSGETDTQYF
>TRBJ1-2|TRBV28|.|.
TGTGCCAGCGGTACAGACTATGGCTACACCTTC
CASGTDYGYTF
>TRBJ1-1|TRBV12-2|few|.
TGTGCAAGTCGCTTAGTTTCGGGGCTTTCCACTGAAGCTTTCTTT
CASRLVSGLSTEAFF
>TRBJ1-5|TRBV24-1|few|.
TGTGCCACCAGTGACCCTCCGGAGGGGAGTCAGCCCCAGCATTTT
CATSDPPEGSQPQHF
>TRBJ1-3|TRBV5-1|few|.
TGCGCCAGCAGCTTGGGATTGGGGGGATCTGGAAACACCATATATTTT
CASSLGLGGSGNTIYF
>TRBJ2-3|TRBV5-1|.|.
TGCGCCAGCAGCATGGCGGGAAGCACAGATACGCAGTATTTT
CASSMAGSTDTQYF
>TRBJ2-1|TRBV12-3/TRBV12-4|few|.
TGTGCCAGCAGTTGGACTCGGGGCGAGCAGTTCTTC
CASSWTRGEQFF
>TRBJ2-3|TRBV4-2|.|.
TGTGCCAGCAGCCATGTACAACTGGGTAGCACAGATACGCAGTATTTT
CASSHVQLGSTDTQYF
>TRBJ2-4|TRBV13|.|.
TGTGCCAGCAGCTTTTTGGCGGGAAGGGAGGACATTCAGTACTTC
CASSFLAGREDIQYF
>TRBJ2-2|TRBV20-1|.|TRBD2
TGCAGTGCCAAGGTGGTGACTAGCGGGACCGGGGAGCTGTTTTTT
CSAKVVTSGTGELFF